Here is one T cell receptor beta chain with its context. Clones were sequenced by immunoSEQ multiplex PCR, and TCRdb holds only the in-frame ones, with some missing. The table records roughly 270,000 clones, about 87% of them present only once. The CDR3 length is 16 residues. V lost 3 bases, J lost 0 bases, and 12 bases lay in between. Germline lookup yields CDR1 MNHEY and CDR2 SMNVEV (reference sequence). As to treatment: roughly 20 received Ad26.COV2.S at low or high dose, single or two shots; about 5 received placebo; per-sample allocation not given. After the first vaccine or placebo injection, samples were drawn on day 63. The sample originates from a study of Ad26.COV2.S vaccination and SARS-CoV-2 variants.

The J gene is TRBJ2-1, the V gene TRBV27; D perhaps matches TRBD1 (6 bases). Sequences were derived from peripheral blood, sampled in a trial of Ad26.COV2.S vaccine versus placebo. The sequence came from a person aged 18-60 years who received the Ad26.COV2.S COVID-19 vaccine or a placebo. This CDR3 is CASSLDSPRSYNEQFF. CDR3 nucleotides: TGTGCCAGCAGTTTGGACAGCCCCCGCTCCTACAATGAGCAGTTCTTC.